This TCR beta chain was retrieved from a study of blood T cell repertoires in COVID-19. Across the study: Acute and convalescent COVID-19 specimens originated in the United States, Italy and Spain. Sources were T cells, B-cell-depleted T cells, or PBMCs; the material itself was cDNA or gDNA.

As handled by the study authors: Nucleated cell counts were estimated from reference gene primer amplification. Assay: immunoSEQ multiplex PCR; the TCRdb copy retains only in-frame clones and omits some. V and J calls and clone size are copied from that table; D and trimming were computed from the DNA. The sample carries about 100,000 clones, about 89% recorded once. V gave up 7 bases and J gave up 2 bases, with 11 bases separating them. In germline, CDR1 is MDHEN, CDR2 SYDVKM. This CDR3 spans 13 amino acids. This TCR was sampled from a woman aged 30 to 39 with acute or convalescent COVID-19. The gene calls are TRBV28 and TRBJ1-2; D ambiguous. The source material was peripheral blood. CDR3 amino acids: CASTSGRNYGYTF. The CDR3 DNA sequence: TGTGCCAGCACATCTGGCAGGAACTATGGCTACACCTTC.